The 19 T cell receptor beta chains below all came from one sample that was sequenced in a study of beta chain features in type 1 diabetes. General study results and limits: In every one of the four CD4+ subsets, TCRB CDR3s were moderately but significantly shorter in Type 1 diabetes patients.

Antigens of these TCRs are unknown. As every portion of the isolated RNA was reverse transcribed, the sequencing read expressed TCRB transcripts. The repertoire was sequenced with immunoSEQ multiplex PCR; TCRdb's copy has only in-frame clones and lacks some. The table lists over 200,000 clones, about a tenth of them singletons. Sequencing was done on a sample of naive CD4+ T cells from blood. Source of these receptors: a man aged 25-45 years with type 1 diabetes.

This chain uses TRBV7-9 with TRBJ1-1, with D unresolved. The germline gives CDR1 SEHNR, CDR2 FQNEAQ (reference sequence). Trimming cost V 5 bases and J 0 bases, with 10 bases left between them. The CDR3 length is 14 residues. CDR3 protein: CASSQTPMNTEAFF. DNA of the CDR3: TGTGCCAGCAGCCAGACACCTATGAACACTGAAGCTTTCTTT.

The chain has TRBV7-8 and TRBJ2-2; 10 bases match TRBD2. Germline V CDR1 and CDR2: SGHVS, FQNEAQ. There are 17 residues in the CDR3. V trimming: 0 bases; J trimming: 4 bases; junction bases outside the gene matches: 5. The CDR3 spells CASSLARLAGATGELFF. In DNA form, the CDR3 reads TGTGCCAGCAGCTTAGCGAGGCTAGCGGGGGCCACCGGGGAGCTGTTTTTT.

V and J are TRBV18 and TRBJ2-3; a possible D gene is TRBD1 (6 bases). The CDR3 extends over 14 amino acids. CDR1 and CDR2 (germline): KGHSH, LQKENI. V lost 4 bases and J lost 6, with 14 bases in between. The CDR3 DNA sequence: TGTGCCAGCTCACAACCTAGGGGGATGGATACGCAGTATTTT. This codes for CASSQPRGMDTQYF.

The chain is built from TRBV30 and TRBJ2-5; 7 bases match TRBD1. This CDR3 comprises 13 residues. J was trimmed by 7 bases and V by 5 bases; bases with no gene match: 10. Germline V gene data show CDR1 as GTSNPN and CDR2 as SVGIG (reference sequence). CDR3 in DNA: TGTGCCTGGGGACAGGTCGAACGGGGGACCCAGTACTTC. Translation: CAWGQVERGTQYF.

The chain employs TRBV6-1 and TRBJ1-2, with TRBD1 as a possible D gene (5 bases). CDR3 length: 14 residues. Germline V gives CDR1 MNHNS, CDR2 SASEGT. Trimming cost V 0 bases and J 4 bases, with 9 bases left between them. The CDR3 loop reads CASSEASGVYGYTF. CDR3 DNA: TGTGCCAGCAGTGAAGCGTCGGGGGTCTATGGCTACACCTTC.

The chain joins TRBV9 to TRBJ2-3; D is unclear. Germline V lookup: CDR1 SGDLS, CDR2 YYNGEE. The V end lost 4 bases, the J end lost 0 bases, and 12 bases lay between the germline ends. The CDR3 loop spans 15 amino acids. The CDR3 reads CASSPGLISTDTQYF. The CDR3 DNA reads as TGTGCCAGCAGCCCAGGTCTAATTAGCACAGATACGCAGTATTTT.

This rearrangement joins TRBV4-2 to TRBJ2-1; 9 nucleotides line up with TRBD2. The CDR3 is 15 amino acids. Germline V lookup: CDR1 LGHNA, CDR2 YNFKEQ. The J segment lost 4 bases and the V segment lost 1 base, leaving 2 bases of the junction unmatched. The CDR3 protein is CASSQGTSAYNEQFF. CDR3 nucleotide sequence: TGTGCCAGCAGCCAAGGGACTAGCGCTTACAATGAGCAGTTCTTC.

This clone has a handful of counts. This chain links TRBV7-3 with TRBJ2-5, with 10 bases identical to TRBD2. CDR1 and CDR2 from the germline V gene are SGHTA and FQGTGA. This CDR3 has 15 amino acids. Germline trimming cut 5 bases from V and 5 bases from J; bases unmatched to any gene: 8. The CDR3 DNA is TGTGCCAGCAGCCTTAGCCCGACTAGCGGGGAGACCCAGTACTTC. Its protein is CASSLSPTSGETQYF.

In this sample, this clone turned up a few times. The gene calls are TRBV5-4 and TRBJ1-1; a possible D gene is TRBD1 (6 bases). Germline-derived CDR1 and CDR2 are SGHNT and YYREEE (reference sequence). The CDR3 extends over 14 amino acids. V lost 3 bases to trimming and J lost 0 bases, with 9 bases between them. CDR3 nucleotide sequence: TGTGCCAGCAGCTCACAGGGAATGAACACTGAAGCTTTCTTT. Its translation is CASSSQGMNTEAFF.

The rearrangement uses TRBV7-3 and TRBJ2-3; TRBD2 matches 7 bases. Unmatched junction bases numbered 7, after V lost 5 bases and J lost 2 bases. The V gene's germline CDR1 is SGHTA and CDR2 FQGTGA. The CDR3 totals 15 residues. The CDR3 is CASSTWGGVTDTQYF. Here the CDR3 DNA reads TGTGCCAGCAGCACTTGGGGGGGGGTCACAGATACGCAGTATTTT.

This sequence joins TRBV30 and TRBJ2-2; D not certain. The V end was cut by 2 bases, the J end by 2 bases, with 9 bases between. Germline V gene data show CDR1 as GTSNPN and CDR2 as SVGIG (reference sequence). The CDR3 spans 14 residues. CDR3 sequence (DNA): TGTGCCTGGAGTTGGAGACCTAACACCGGGGAGCTGTTTTTT. Protein sequence: CAWSWRPNTGELFF.

J is TRBJ2-7 and V is TRBV6-5, with 8 bases aligning to TRBD1. The CDR3 extends over 14 amino acids. V was clipped by 5 bases and J by 4 bases; unmatched bases: 7. Germline V gene data show CDR1 as MNHEY and CDR2 as SVGAGI. CDR3 sequence reads: CASSPRTGWYEQYF. CDR3 in DNA: TGTGCCAGCAGTCCCCGGACAGGGTGGTACGAGCAGTACTTC.

This CDR3 is CASSPGTVNEQFF. The CDR3 nucleotides read TGTGCCAGCAGCCCCGGGACAGTGAATGAGCAGTTCTTC. The J gene is TRBJ2-1, the V gene TRBV14; TRBD1 agrees at 7 bases. Germline V gene data show CDR1 as SGHDN and CDR2 as FVKESK. The CDR3 consists of 13 residues. The J segment lost 7 bases and the V segment lost 4 bases, leaving 4 bases of the junction unmatched. The full variable domain, in which reference TRBV14 and TRBJ2-1 provide the parts outside the CDR3, is EAGVTQFPSHSVIEKGQTVTLRCDPISGHDNLYWYRRVMGKEIKFLLHFVKESKQDESGMPNNRFLAERTGGTYSTLKVQPAELEDSGVYFCASSPGTVNEQFFGPGTRLTVL.

In its sample, this clone was seen a few times. The V call is TRBV21-1, the J call TRBJ1-2. TRBV21-1 is assigned pseudogene status. The CDR3 totals 10 residues. In DNA, the CDR3 is TGTGCCAGCACCCCGGGTGGCTACACCTTC. Protein product: CASTPGGYTF.

This chain's CDR3 is CASSLGRGLGEKLFF. DNA of the CDR3: TGTGCCAGCAGCTTAGGTAGAGGGTTGGGTGAAAAACTGTTTTTT. The chain employs TRBV7-9 and TRBJ1-4; no definite D call. CDR1 SEHNR and CDR2 FQNEAQ come from the germline V gene (reference sequence). The V and J ends lost 1 base and 7 bases respectively, with 13 bases between them. This CDR3 spans 15 amino acids. Looking up the rest from reference TRBV7-9 and TRBJ1-4 gives the full variable domain: DTGVSQNPRHKITKRGQNVTFRCDPISEHNRLYWYRQTLGQGPEFLTYFQNEAQLEKSRLLSDRFSAERPKGSFSTLEIQRTEQGDSAMYLCASSLGRGLGEKLFFGSGTQLSVL.

Concerning this clone: Its ends do not fully match the called genes, so a read error is possible. The chain joins TRBV6-6 to TRBJ1-2, with 7 positions matching TRBD1. This CDR3 spans 11 amino acids. The germline gives CDR1 MNHNY, CDR2 SVGAGI (reference sequence). CDR3 loop: CASSPQQGMAF. The CDR3 DNA is TGTGCCAGCAGCCCACAACAGGGGATGGCCTTC.

The sample holds a few counts of this clone. The chain carries TRBV7-9 and TRBJ1-1; TRBD1 is a possible D gene (5 bases). This CDR3 has 13 amino acids. V was shortened by 4 bases and J by 4 bases, with 10 bases between the two germline ends. The germline gives CDR1 SEHNR, CDR2 FQNEAQ (reference sequence). CDR3 region: CASSSQEGTEAFF. As DNA, the CDR3 is TGTGCCAGCAGCTCACAGGAGGGCACTGAAGCTTTCTTT.

Only a few counts were recorded for this clone. This chain joins TRBV7-6 and TRBJ2-7, with 8 bases identical to TRBD2. V trimming: 5 bases; J trimming: 5 bases; junction bases outside the gene matches: 11. Germline CDR1 reads SGHVS; CDR2 reads FNYEAQ. CDR3 length equals 15 residues. Here the CDR3 DNA reads TGTGCCAGCAGCCCGGGGGGGAGGGGCAAGGACGAGCAGTACTTC. This codes for CASSPGGRGKDEQYF.

The chain is built from TRBV5-4 and TRBJ2-7, with TRBD1 matching 7 bases. The CDR3 is 15 residues long. Germline CDR1 is SGHNT and CDR2 is YYREEE (reference sequence). Trimming removed 0 bases from V and 3 bases from J; junction bases left unmatched: 6. CDR3 sequence: CASSLVGTVNYEQYF. CDR3 DNA: TGTGCCAGCAGCTTGGTCGGGACAGTCAACTACGAGCAGTACTTC.